Here is one TCR beta chain with its context. As yet, its antigen is unknown. Libraries were prepared by immunoSEQ multiplex PCR; TCRdb keeps only in-frame clonotypes and omits some of them. Among around 100,000 clones listed, approximately 90% were seen once. The data were taken from a study of OX40 agonist ivuxolimab in advanced cancers. Whole-study results and caveats: On average, CD8+ T cells had more expanded clones than CD4+.

Patients who had autoimmune disease history or got systemic immunosuppression were left out. Trimming removed 4 bases from V and 0 bases from J, with 16 bases in between. Germline values: CDR1 SGHTA, CDR2 FQGNSA. The CDR3 sequence is 17 residues long. Specimen: CD4+ or CD8+ T cells sorted from blood, collected in a trial of the OX40 agonist ivuxolimab. This sequence originates from an adult with an advanced solid tumor such as melanoma, head and neck, liver or kidney cancer. V gene TRBV7-2 combines with J gene TRBJ1-3; possibly TRBD1 for D (5 bases). CDR3 nucleotides: TGTGCCAGCAGCTACGGGACTGTTACCTCCTCTGGAAACACCATATATTTT. It specifies CASSYGTVTSSGNTIYF.